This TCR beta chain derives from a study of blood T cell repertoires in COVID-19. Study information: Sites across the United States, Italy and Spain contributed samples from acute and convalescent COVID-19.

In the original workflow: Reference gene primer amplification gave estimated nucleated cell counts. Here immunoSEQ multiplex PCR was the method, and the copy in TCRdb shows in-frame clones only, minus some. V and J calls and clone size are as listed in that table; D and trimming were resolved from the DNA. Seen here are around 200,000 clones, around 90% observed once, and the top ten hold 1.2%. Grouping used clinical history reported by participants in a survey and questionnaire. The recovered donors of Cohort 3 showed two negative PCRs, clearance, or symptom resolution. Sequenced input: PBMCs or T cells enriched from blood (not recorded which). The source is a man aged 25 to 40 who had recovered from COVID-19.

CDR3: CASSQEGRSWDGYTF. CDR3 sequence (DNA): TGCGCCAGCAGCCAAGAAGGCAGGTCCTGGGATGGCTACACCTTC. This chain connects TRBV4-1 to TRBJ1-2; D not certain. Trimming cost V 0 bases and J 6 bases, with 14 bases left between them. In germline, CDR1 is MGHRA, CDR2 YSYEKL. The CDR3 spans 15 residues.